These 26 T cell receptor beta chains were all obtained from the same sample, sequenced in a study of vaccination and CD4 T cells after COVID-19. Sequenced with the Oncomine TCR Beta short-read assay was DNA taken from cultured CD4+ T cells. MiXCR, run by TCRdb on the PCR reads, gives a single entry per CDR3 protein. The sample contains 13,000 or so distinct CDR3 sequences, 41% of which appear only once. The treatment denotes: approximately nine-day PBMC culture with coronavirus spike peptide pools or control peptides (ViraFEST assay). No antigens are known for them. The sample in question was CD4+ T cells from blood, cultured in vitro, obtained after SARS-CoV-2 vaccination. These TCRs come from a human donor who had recovered from COVID-19.

The sample holds one count of this clonotype. This chain connects TRBV11-3 to TRBJ2-5; D gene uncertain. The CDR3 length is 13 residues. Germline CDR1 is SGHNT and CDR2 is YENEEA. Trimming shortened V by 0 bases and J by 2 bases, and 4 bases separated the two germline ends. For the CDR3, the DNA is TGTGCCAGCAGCTTAGACTGGCAAGAGACCCAGTACTTC. Translating gives CASSLDWQETQYF. Variable domain in full (rest from reference TRBV11-3 and TRBJ2-5): EAGVVQSPRYKIIEKKQPVAFWCNPISGHNTLYWYLQNLGQGPELLIRYENEEAVDDSQLPKDRFSAERLKGVDSTLKIQPAELGDSAVYLCASSLDWQETQYFGPGTRLLVL.

V is TRBV27 and J is TRBJ1-1; D is undetermined. Between the trimmed V and J ends, which lost 4 bases and 4 bases, there was a span of 7 bases. This CDR3 comprises 12 residues. Germline values: CDR1 MNHEY, CDR2 SMNVEV (reference sequence). CDR3 nucleotide sequence: TGTGCCAGCAGTTCCCTCCTCACTGAAGCTTTCTTT. Encoded protein: CASSSLLTEAFF.

The chain employs TRBV27 and TRBJ2-2; 10 bases agree with TRBD1. V shed 3 bases and J 5 bases; nucleotides not matched to a gene: 9. Germline loops: CDR1 MNHEY, CDR2 SMNVEV (reference sequence). The CDR3 sequence is 17 residues long. The CDR3 sequence: CASSFNTPDRGTGELFF. CDR3 DNA sequence: TGTGCCAGCAGTTTCAATACCCCGGACAGGGGGACCGGGGAGCTGTTTTTT.

In DNA form, the CDR3 reads TGTGCCAGCAGTATTGCCGGGACAGGGTATGGCTACACCTTC. Its protein product is CASSIAGTGYGYTF. This chain uses TRBV6-1 with TRBJ1-2; 9 bases map to TRBD1. CDR1 and CDR2 (germline): MNHNS, SASEGT. V lost 5 bases and J lost 5; bases outside the gene matches: 6. CDR3 length: 14 residues.

The rearrangement uses TRBV6-2 or TRBV6-3 and TRBJ1-5; D may be TRBD1 (6 bases). V lost 6 bases and J 0 bases, leaving 12 bases between the germline ends. Germline CDR1 is MNHEY and CDR2 is SVGEGT. This CDR3 has 15 amino acids. The CDR3 nucleotides are TGTGCCAGCAGCCTAGGGGGATATAGCAATCAGCCCCAGCATTTT. This translates into CASSLGGYSNQPQHF.

The chain carries TRBV11-3 and TRBJ2-7; 9 positions agree with TRBD1. CDR3 length: 17 residues. Germline V gene sequence: CDR1 SGHNT, CDR2 YENEEA. The V and J ends lost 1 base and 1 base, in that order; junction bases with no gene match: 8. CDR3 residues: CASSLARTGVLSYEQYF. The CDR3 DNA sequence: TGTGCCAGCAGCTTAGCCCGGACAGGGGTGCTTTCCTACGAGCAGTACTTC.

The sample holds a few counts of this clonotype. This chain connects TRBV6-5 to TRBJ1-2; D not certain. The ends were cut back, 2 bases at V and 8 bases at J, with 9 bases in the middle. Germline CDR1 and CDR2: MNHEY and SVGAGI. This CDR3 spans 12 amino acids. The CDR3 is CASSYPGRGYTF. Here the CDR3 DNA reads TGTGCCAGCAGTTACCCCGGGAGGGGCTACACCTTC.

The chain has TRBV3-1 and TRBJ1-2; no firm D call. CDR1 and CDR2 from the germline V gene are LGHDT and YNNKEL (reference sequence). CDR3 length: 15 amino acids. V gave up 0 bases and J gave up 6 bases, with 14 bases separating them. CDR3 sequence reads: CASSQERFAGDGYTF. CDR3 nucleotide sequence: TGTGCCAGCAGCCAAGAACGTTTTGCGGGCGATGGCTACACCTTC. The variable domain in full, completed from reference TRBV3-1 and TRBJ1-2, reads DTAVSQTPKYLVTQMGNDKSIKCEQNLGHDTMYWYKQDSKKFLKIMFSYNNKELIINETVPNRFSPKSPDKAHLNLHINSLELGDSAVYFCASSQERFAGDGYTFGSGTRLTVV.

This chain joins TRBV3-1 and TRBJ1-6, with 7 bases aligning to TRBD1. The V segment lost 4 bases and the J segment 7 bases; nucleotides outside the gene matches: 4. The germline V gene encodes CDR1 LGHDT and CDR2 YNNKEL (reference sequence). The CDR3 is 14 amino acids. The CDR3 nucleotides read TGTGCCAGCAGCCTTCAGGGGGTGAATTCACCCCTCCACTTT. Amino acids: CASSLQGVNSPLHF. The whole variable domain, filled in from reference TRBV3-1 and TRBJ1-6, reads DTAVSQTPKYLVTQMGNDKSIKCEQNLGHDTMYWYKQDSKKFLKIMFSYNNKELIINETVPNRFSPKSPDKAHLNLHINSLELGDSAVYFCASSLQGVNSPLHFGNGTRLTVT.

The J gene is TRBJ2-2, the V gene TRBV5-6; 10 nucleotides match TRBD1. V shed 1 base, J shed 6 bases, and the junction held 6 bases outside the gene matches. There are 16 residues in the CDR3. Looked up from germline, CDR1 is SGHDT and CDR2 is YYEEEE. CDR3 bases: TGTGCCAGCAGCTTGTTGACAGGGGGCGCCGCCGGGGAGCTGTTTTTT. It yields the protein CASSLLTGGAAGELFF.

This clonotype appeared a few times. The V gene is TRBV6-1, the J gene TRBJ1-5, with 8 bases aligning to TRBD1. The ends lost 2 bases at V and 6 bases at J; junction bases unmatched: 3. CDR1 is MNHNS and CDR2 is SASEGT in the germline V gene. This CDR3 has 14 amino acids. CDR3 protein: CASSESGGGQPQHF. The CDR3 nucleotides are TGTGCCAGCAGTGAATCAGGGGGCGGTCAGCCCCAGCATTTT.

The CDR3 loop is CASSIFSRTGTNYGYTF. The CDR3 coding sequence is TGTGCCAGTAGTATATTTAGTCGGACAGGGACTAACTATGGCTACACCTTC. This chain uses TRBV19 with TRBJ1-2; 8 positions match TRBD1. V trimming: 2 bases; J trimming: 0 bases; junction bases outside the gene matches: 8. Germline-derived CDR1 and CDR2 are LNHDA and SQIVND (reference sequence). This CDR3 is built from 17 residues. The full variable domain, its missing parts supplied by reference TRBV19 and TRBJ1-2, is DGGITQSPKYLFRKEGQNVTLSCEQNLNHDAMYWYRQDPGQGLRLIYYSQIVNDFQKGDIAEGYSVSREKKESFPLTVTSAQKNPTAFYLCASSIFSRTGTNYGYTFGSGTRLTVV.

This clonotype occurred a few times. The chain recombines TRBV2 with TRBJ1-5; weak D call: TRBD1 (6 bases). Trimming stripped 1 base from V and 7 bases from J, with 14 bases between. In germline, CDR1 is SNHLY, CDR2 FYNNEI. The CDR3 spans 15 residues. CDR3 DNA: TGTGCCAGCAGTGAAGGAATGACAGGAGGGCAGCCCCAGCATTTT. It is translated as CASSEGMTGGQPQHF.

The chain combines TRBV15 with TRBJ1-6; D gene uncertain. In germline, CDR1 is LNHNV, CDR2 YYDKDF (reference sequence). The CDR3 extends over 16 amino acids. Trimming pared 3 bases from V and 7 bases from J, leaving 16 bases between. The chain's CDR3 is CATSSGRARRNSPLHF. The CDR3 region has the DNA TGTGCCACCAGCAGTGGGAGGGCCAGGCGAAATTCACCCCTCCACTTT.

The chain is built from TRBV20-1 and TRBJ2-3; 8 bases match TRBD2. The CDR3 is made up of 12 amino acids. With 4 bases clipped from V and 8 bases from J, the junction kept 5 bases outside the gene matches. The V gene's germline CDR1 is DFQATT and CDR2 SNEGSKA (reference sequence). The CDR3 loop is CSAMGLVGTQYF. The CDR3 DNA reads TGCAGTGCTATGGGACTAGTGGGTACGCAGTATTTT.

This chain connects TRBV27 to TRBJ2-1; the D call may be TRBD1 or TRBD2 (5 bases each). The CDR3 length is 14 residues. From germline, CDR1 is MNHEY and CDR2 SMNVEV (reference sequence). V was shortened by 5 bases and J by 5 bases, with 13 bases between the two germline ends. CDR3 sequence (DNA): TGTGCCAGCAGTACCGGGACGGGGAACAATGAGCAGTTCTTC. It codes for CASSTGTGNNEQFF.

The V call is TRBV7-9, the J call TRBJ1-2, with D tentatively TRBD1 (6 bases). Trimming took 0 bases from V and 8 from J, leaving 16 bases between them. This CDR3 spans 15 amino acids. Per the germline V gene, CDR1 is SEHNR and CDR2 is FQNEAQ (reference sequence). The CDR3 sequence is CASSLASGVLPGYTF. The CDR3 DNA is TGTGCCAGCAGCTTAGCGTCAGGGGTTTTACCGGGCTACACCTTC. The whole variable domain, remainder taken from reference TRBV7-9 and TRBJ1-2, is DTGVSQNPRHKITKRGQNVTFRCDPISEHNRLYWYRQTLGQGPEFLTYFQNEAQLEKSRLLSDRFSAERPKGSFSTLEIQRTEQGDSAMYLCASSLASGVLPGYTFGSGTRLTVV.

This chain links TRBV6-2 or TRBV6-3 with TRBJ1-5; 7 positions agree with TRBD1. The CDR3 runs 18 residues. V lost 6 bases to trimming and J lost 0 bases; unmatched junction nucleotides: 14. Germline V gives CDR1 MNHEY, CDR2 SVGEGT. The CDR3 bases are TGTGCCAGCAGCCACACACAGGGGTTGGGCAATAGCAATCAGCCCCAGCATTTT. Encoded protein: CASSHTQGLGNSNQPQHF.

The chain links TRBV21-1 to TRBJ2-7; the DNA was not compared with TRBD2, the D call given in the table. TRBV21-1 is labeled a pseudogene. The CDR3 has 16 residues. CDR3 loop: CASSASPGTSAYEQYF. CDR3 DNA sequence: TGTGCCAGCAGCGCGAGTCCCGGGACTAGCGCCTACGAGCAGTACTTC.

The chain recombines TRBV20-1 with TRBJ1-5; the D is unclear. The CDR3 is 15 amino acids. Germline V gene sequence: CDR1 DFQATT, CDR2 SNEGSKA (reference sequence). Trimming removed 3 bases at V and 2 bases at J, with 14 bases between. The CDR3 loop is CSASLNGAGNQPQHF. For the CDR3, the DNA is TGCAGTGCTAGTCTTAATGGAGCAGGCAATCAGCCCCAGCATTTT.

This chain joins TRBV20-1 and TRBJ2-5, with D possibly being TRBD1 or TRBD2 (5 bases each). The CDR3 totals 15 residues. V lost 0 bases to trimming and J lost 5 bases, with 16 bases between them. The germline V gene encodes CDR1 DFQATT and CDR2 SNEGSKA (reference sequence). In nucleotides, the CDR3 is TGCAGTGCTAGAGATAGCCGGGGACGTTGGGAGACCCAGTACTTC. This encodes CSARDSRGRWETQYF.

This clonotype was found a few times. V gene TRBV7-2 combines with J gene TRBJ1-1; D is perhaps TRBD1 (5 bases). CDR3 length: 15 amino acids. Germline CDR1 reads SGHTA; CDR2 reads FQGNSA. With 5 bases removed from V and 3 bases from J, the gap between germline ends came to 16 bases. CDR3 nucleotide sequence: TGTGCCAGCAGCCCGTTCCCGGGACGAGACACTGAAGCTTTCTTT. Protein: CASSPFPGRDTEAFF.

V and J are TRBV7-2 and TRBJ1-3; D may be TRBD1 (5 bases). The ends were cut back, 5 bases at V and 1 base at J, with 9 bases in the middle. This CDR3 has 14 residues. Germline values: CDR1 SGHTA, CDR2 FQGNSA. CDR3 DNA sequence: TGTGCCAGCAGCCCAGGGATGTCTGGAAACACCATATATTTT. This gives the protein CASSPGMSGNTIYF.

The chain links TRBV7-2 to TRBJ2-7, with a weak D call TRBD2 (6 bases). Trimming stripped 5 bases from V and 6 bases from J, with 20 bases between. Germline loops: CDR1 SGHTA, CDR2 FQGNSA. The CDR3 totals 15 residues. CDR3 sequence (DNA): TGTGCCAGCAGCCCTCGGCGGGACGGTTCCCCCGAGCAGTACTTC. The encoded protein is CASSPRRDGSPEQYF.

This chain joins TRBV20-1 and TRBJ2-1; perhaps TRBD2 as D (7 bases). In germline, CDR1 is DFQATT, CDR2 SNEGSKA (reference sequence). Trimming pared 2 bases from V and 8 bases from J, leaving 16 bases between. This CDR3 has 14 residues. CDR3 nucleotides: TGCAGTGCTAGAATCCCGGGGGGCCCCGATGAGCAGTTCTTC. This encodes CSARIPGGPDEQFF.

This clonotype appeared a few times. The chain joins TRBV6-1 to TRBJ1-2; 9 bases agree with TRBD1. The CDR3 loop spans 13 amino acids. CDR1 is MNHNS and CDR2 is SASEGT in the germline V gene. Losses at the gene ends were 6 bases for V and 8 bases for J; bases not matched to a gene: 7. CDR3 DNA sequence: TGTGCCAGCAGCGACAGGGACAGGGCGGGCTACACCTTC. Encoded protein: CASSDRDRAGYTF.